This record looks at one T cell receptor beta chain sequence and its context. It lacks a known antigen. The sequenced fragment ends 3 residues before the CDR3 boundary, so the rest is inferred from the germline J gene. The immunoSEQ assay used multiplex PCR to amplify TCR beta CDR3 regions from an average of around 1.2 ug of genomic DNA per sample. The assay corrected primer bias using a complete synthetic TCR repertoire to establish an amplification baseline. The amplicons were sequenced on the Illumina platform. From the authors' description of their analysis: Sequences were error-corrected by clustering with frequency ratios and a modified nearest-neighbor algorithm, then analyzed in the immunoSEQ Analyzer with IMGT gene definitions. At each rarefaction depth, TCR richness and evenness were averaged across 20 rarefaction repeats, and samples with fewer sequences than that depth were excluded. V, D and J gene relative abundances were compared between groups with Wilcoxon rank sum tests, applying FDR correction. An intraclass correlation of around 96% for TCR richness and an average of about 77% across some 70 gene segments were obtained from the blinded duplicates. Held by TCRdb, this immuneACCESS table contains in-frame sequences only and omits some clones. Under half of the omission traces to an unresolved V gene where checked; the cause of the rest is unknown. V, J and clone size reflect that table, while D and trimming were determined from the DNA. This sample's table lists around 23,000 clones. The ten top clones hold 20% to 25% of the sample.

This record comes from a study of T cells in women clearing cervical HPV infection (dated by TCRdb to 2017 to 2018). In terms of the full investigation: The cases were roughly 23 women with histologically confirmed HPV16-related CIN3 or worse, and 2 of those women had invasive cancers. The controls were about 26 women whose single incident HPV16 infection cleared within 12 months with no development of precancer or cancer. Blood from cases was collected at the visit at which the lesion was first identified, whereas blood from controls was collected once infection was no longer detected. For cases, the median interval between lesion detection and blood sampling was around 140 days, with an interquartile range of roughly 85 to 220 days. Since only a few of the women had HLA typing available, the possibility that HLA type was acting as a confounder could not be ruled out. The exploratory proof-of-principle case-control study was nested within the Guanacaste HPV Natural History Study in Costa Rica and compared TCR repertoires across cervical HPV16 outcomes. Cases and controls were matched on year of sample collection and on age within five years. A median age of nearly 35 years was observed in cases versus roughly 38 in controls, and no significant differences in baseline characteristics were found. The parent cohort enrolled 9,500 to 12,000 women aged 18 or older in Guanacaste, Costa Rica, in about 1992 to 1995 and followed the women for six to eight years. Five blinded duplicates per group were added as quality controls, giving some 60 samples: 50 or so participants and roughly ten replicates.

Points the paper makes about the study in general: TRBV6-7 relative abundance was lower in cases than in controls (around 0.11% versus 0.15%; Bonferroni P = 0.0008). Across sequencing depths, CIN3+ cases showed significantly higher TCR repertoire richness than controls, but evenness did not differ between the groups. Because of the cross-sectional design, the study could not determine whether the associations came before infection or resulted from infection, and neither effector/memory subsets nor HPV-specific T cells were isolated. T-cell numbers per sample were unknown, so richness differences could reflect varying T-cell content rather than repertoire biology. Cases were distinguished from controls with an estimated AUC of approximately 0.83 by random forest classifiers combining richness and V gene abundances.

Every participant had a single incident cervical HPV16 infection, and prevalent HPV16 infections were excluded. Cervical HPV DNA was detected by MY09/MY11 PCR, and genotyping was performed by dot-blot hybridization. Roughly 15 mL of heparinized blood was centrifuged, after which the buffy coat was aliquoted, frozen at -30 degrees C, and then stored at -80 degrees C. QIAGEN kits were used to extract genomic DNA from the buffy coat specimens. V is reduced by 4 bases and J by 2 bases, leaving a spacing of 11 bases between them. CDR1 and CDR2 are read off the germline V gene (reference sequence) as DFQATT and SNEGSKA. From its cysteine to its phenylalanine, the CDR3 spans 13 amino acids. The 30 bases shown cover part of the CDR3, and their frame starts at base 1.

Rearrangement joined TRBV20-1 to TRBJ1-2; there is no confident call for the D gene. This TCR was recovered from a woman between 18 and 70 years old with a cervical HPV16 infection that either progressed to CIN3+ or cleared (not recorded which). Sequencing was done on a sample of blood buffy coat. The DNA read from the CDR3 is TGCAGTGCTACGACAACAGAGAACTATGGC. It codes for CSATTTENYG. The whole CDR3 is CSATTTENYGYTF.